This section outlines one TCR beta chain sequence together with its context. CDR1 is SGHRS and CDR2 is YFSETQ in the germline V gene. The CDR3 totals 13 residues. Trimming took 2 bases from V and 2 from J, leaving 8 bases between them. RNA amounts of roughly 0.45 to 1 ug underwent reverse transcription with random hexamers. Across 54 Vbeta and 13 Jbeta, TCR beta CDR3 was amplified with immunoSEQ multiplex PCR. MiXCR, run by TCRdb on the immunoSEQ multiplex PCR reads, gives a single entry per CDR3 protein. Among roughly 150,000 distinct CDR3 sequences, 94% were seen once, and the ten largest hold around 0.21%. The source of the sample is a study of CD8 T cells in Susac syndrome. CD8+ and CD4+ T cells were negatively isolated; TEMRA cells were FACS-enriched.

Sequencing was done on a sample of CD8+ T cells from PBMCs. The origin of this receptor is a human donor with multiple sclerosis. This chain joins TRBV5-1 and TRBJ2-7; D gene uncertain. CDR3 DNA sequence: TGCGCCAGCAGCTTCAGTTTCACCTACGAGCAGTACTTC. This sequence encodes CASSFSFTYEQYF.